A single sample is the source of the 19 T cell receptor beta chains below, sequenced in a study of blood T cell repertoires in COVID-19. The method was immunoSEQ multiplex PCR; TCRdb's version includes in-frame clones alone and lacks a portion of them. The table records 190,000 or so clones, 75% to 85% of them present only once. The sequenced sample was PBMCs or T cells enriched from blood (not recorded which). The source is a man in his forties or fifties who had recovered from COVID-19.

This chain uses TRBV27 with TRBJ2-6; D gene uncertain. Trimming removed 3 bases from V and 0 bases from J, with 9 bases in between. The CDR3 totals 16 residues. Germline-derived CDR1 and CDR2 are MNHEY and SMNVEV (reference sequence). The CDR3 DNA sequence: TGTGCCAGCAGTTTTTACAGTAGCTCTGGGGCCAACGTCCTGACTTTC. It specifies CASSFYSSSGANVLTF.

This chain uses TRBV19 with TRBJ2-1; perhaps TRBD1 as D (7 bases). CDR3 size: 15 residues. With 7 bases removed from V and 2 bases from J, the gap between germline ends came to 15 bases. Germline assignment: CDR1 LNHDA and CDR2 SQIVND (reference sequence). The CDR3 here is CASNSGGSPYNEQFF. For the CDR3, the DNA is TGTGCCAGTAATTCAGGGGGGAGCCCCTACAATGAGCAGTTCTTC. The whole variable domain, remainder taken from reference TRBV19 and TRBJ2-1, is DGGITQSPKYLFRKEGQNVTLSCEQNLNHDAMYWYRQDPGQGLRLIYYSQIVNDFQKGDIAEGYSVSREKKESFPLTVTSAQKNPTAFYLCASNSGGSPYNEQFFGPGTRLTVL.

The rearrangement uses TRBV5-4 and TRBJ1-2; tentative D call: TRBD1 (6 bases). The CDR3 loop spans 14 amino acids. The ends were cut back, 5 bases at V and 4 bases at J, with 15 bases in the middle. Germline CDR1 SGHNT, CDR2 YYREEE (reference sequence). CDR3 sequence reads: CASSHTQQGYGYTF. CDR3 bases: TGTGCCAGCAGTCACACCCAACAGGGCTATGGCTACACCTTC.

This chain uses TRBV11-1 with TRBJ2-6; D is possibly TRBD1 (6 bases). This CDR3 is 16 amino acids long. V lost 5 bases and J lost 0, with 11 bases in between. CDR1 SGHAT and CDR2 FQDESV come from the germline V gene (reference sequence). The CDR3 here is CASSHIGGSGANVLTF. The CDR3 coding sequence is TGTGCCAGCAGCCATATAGGGGGCTCTGGGGCCAACGTCCTGACTTTC.

This sequence joins TRBV6-5 and TRBJ2-3; possibly TRBD1 for D (7 bases). The CDR3 covers 14 residues. Between the trimmed V and J ends, which lost 6 bases and 6 bases, there was a span of 16 bases. Looked up from germline, CDR1 is MNHEY and CDR2 is SVGAGI. The CDR3 protein is CASSRGENGDTQYF. The CDR3, as DNA: TGTGCCAGCAGCAGGGGGGAAAATGGGGATACGCAGTATTTT.

V and J are TRBV5-8 and TRBJ1-2; D gene ambiguous. The CDR3 sequence is 15 residues long. In germline, CDR1 is SGHTS, CDR2 YDEGEE. Trimming removed 1 base at V and 4 bases at J, with 14 bases between. In DNA, the CDR3 is TGTGCCAGCAGCTTGTTTCGAGGGAACTCCTATGGCTACACCTTC. Its translation is CASSLFRGNSYGYTF. The full variable domain, rest sourced from reference TRBV5-8 and TRBJ1-2, is EAGVTQSPTHLIKTRGQQATLRCSPISGHTSVYWYQQALGLGLQFLLWYDEGEERNRGNFPPRFSGRQFPNYSSELNVNALELEDSALYLCASSLFRGNSYGYTFGSGTRLTVV.

The chain uses TRBV7-2 and TRBJ2-1; TRBD2 aligns across 13 bases. The V segment lost 6 bases and the J segment 7 bases; nucleotides outside the gene matches: 6. Per the germline V gene, CDR1 is SGHTA and CDR2 is FQGNSA. The CDR3 loop spans 15 amino acids. CDR3 in DNA: TGTGCCAGCAGTTCTCTGGGACTAGCGGGAAATGAGCAGTTCTTC. It encodes CASSSLGLAGNEQFF.

The rearrangement links TRBV5-1 to TRBJ2-3; D might be TRBD2 (6 bases). This CDR3 region has 15 residues. CDR1 and CDR2 from the germline V gene are SGHRS and YFSETQ. Between the trimmed V and J ends, which lost 5 bases and 0 bases, there was a span of 13 bases. CDR3 in DNA: TGCGCCAGCAGAGAAAGCGGGCATAGCACAGATACGCAGTATTTT. As protein: CASRESGHSTDTQYF.

Regarding this clone: At one boundary the junction diverges from the germline segment, which might be a read error. This chain uses TRBV7-7 with TRBJ2-5; TRBD1 agrees at 10 bases. The CDR3 is 15 amino acids. Germline-derived CDR1 and CDR2 are SSHAT and FNYEAQ (reference sequence). Written as DNA, the CDR3 is TGTGCTAGCAGCTTGGCCGGGACAGGGGAAGAGACCCAGTACTTC. Translated: CASSLAGTGEETQYF. The full variable domain, with the rest looked up from reference TRBV7-7 and TRBJ2-5, is GAGVSQSPRYKVTKRGQDVTLRCDPISSHATLYWYQQALGQGPEFLTYFNYEAQPDKSGLPSDRFSAERPEGSISTLTIQRTEQRDSAMYRCASSLAGTGEETQYFGPGTRLLVL.

The J gene is TRBJ2-1, the V gene TRBV28; TRBD1 matches at 8 bases. V was clipped by 5 bases and J by 7 bases; unmatched bases: 16. The CDR3 extends over 17 amino acids. The germline CDR1 and CDR2 sequences are MDHEN and SYDVKM. DNA for the CDR3: TGTGCCAGCAGTCCGAGAACTTGGACAGGGTACCATAATGAGCAGTTCTTC. Translated: CASSPRTWTGYHNEQFF.

In DNA, the CDR3 is TGTGCCAGCAGCGGACAGGGGGTCTCTGAAGCTTTCTTT. Its protein is CASSGQGVSEAFF. The chain is built from TRBV6-5 and TRBJ1-1; 10 positions agree with TRBD1. There are 13 residues in the CDR3. From germline, CDR1 is MNHEY and CDR2 SVGAGI. The J segment lost 6 bases and the V segment lost 6 bases, leaving 4 bases of the junction unmatched.

V gene TRBV4-2 combines with J gene TRBJ2-1; D is uncertain. This CDR3 is 14 amino acids long. Between the trimmed V and J ends, which lost 4 bases and 5 bases, there was a span of 12 bases. The germline V gene has CDR1 LGHNA and CDR2 YNFKEQ. For the CDR3, the DNA is TGTGCCAGCAGCCGGCCAGGTCCCAACAATGAGCAGTTCTTC. This gives the protein CASSRPGPNNEQFF.

This chain links TRBV2 with TRBJ1-2; 7 bases map to TRBD1. CDR1 is SNHLY and CDR2 is FYNNEI in the germline V gene. The CDR3 loop spans 12 amino acids. The V segment lost 8 bases and the J segment 8 bases; nucleotides outside the gene matches: 8. The CDR3 region has the DNA TGTGCCAGCTGCAGGGGGGATGGGGGCTACACCTTC. It specifies CASCRGDGGYTF. Looking up the rest from reference TRBV2 and TRBJ1-2 gives the full variable domain: EPEVTQTPSHQVTQMGQEVILRCVPISNHLYFYWYRQILGQKVEFLVSFYNNEISEKSEIFDDQFSVERPDGSNFTLKIRSTKLEDSAMYFCASCRGDGGYTFGSGTRLTVV.

The gene calls are TRBV10-2 and TRBJ1-2; a possible D gene is TRBD1 (5 bases). V was clipped by 4 bases and J by 4 bases, with 7 bases between them. The CDR3 sequence is 12 residues long. CDR1 WSHSY and CDR2 SAAADI come from the germline V gene. The CDR3 loop reads CASSADSYGYTF. CDR3 DNA sequence: TGCGCCAGCAGTGCCGACAGCTATGGCTACACCTTC.

The V and J genes are TRBV3-1 (or the pseudogene TRBV3-2) and TRBJ2-5; TRBD1 might be the D (9 bases). V was pared by 6 bases and J by 5 bases, with 28 bases between. There are 18 residues in the CDR3. Germline CDR1 reads LGHDT; CDR2 reads YNNKEL (reference sequence). Here the CDR3 DNA reads TGTGCCAGCAGTAGAATAGCGGGGACAGGGATCCGTTTGGAGACCCAGTACTTC. Amino acids: CASSRIAGTGIRLETQYF.

Details on this clone: Sequence at one end of the junction differs from germline and may be a read error. The same CDR3 also results from other DNA sequences found in this sample. The J gene is TRBJ1-1, the V gene TRBV5-1; possible D gene TRBD1, 5 bases. The germline V gene encodes CDR1 SGHRS and CDR2 YFSETQ. This CDR3 contains 18 residues. CDR3 coding DNA: TGTGCCAGCAGCACCGTACCCGCAGGGTCTGATCGGAACACTGAAGCTTTCTTT. Amino acids: CASSTVPAGSDRNTEAFF.

The chain is built from TRBV28 and TRBJ2-1; D is possibly TRBD1 (6 bases). The germline CDR1 and CDR2 sequences are MDHEN and SYDVKM. Trimming took off 5 bases at V and 0 bases at J, with 11 bases between the two ends. CDR3 length: 15 amino acids. The CDR3 coding sequence is TGTGCCAGCAGTCAGGACAGCAGCTCCTACAATGAGCAGTTCTTC. This codes for CASSQDSSSYNEQFF.

The V gene is TRBV28, the J gene TRBJ2-7, with D uncertain. Germline assignment: CDR1 MDHEN and CDR2 SYDVKM. CDR3 length: 15 residues. V was pared by 7 bases and J by 1 base, with 17 bases between. The CDR3 loop is CASISGSKVSYEQYF. The CDR3 bases are TGTGCCAGCATTTCCGGGTCGAAGGTATCCTACGAGCAGTACTTC.

The CDR3 region has the DNA TGTGCCAGCTTCTTCGTCCCGGGACTAGCGGGAGAGACCGGGGAGCTGTTTTTT. Its translation: CASFFVPGLAGETGELFF. The J gene is TRBJ2-2, the V gene TRBV11-3; TRBD2 agrees at 14 bases. V lost 8 bases to trimming and J lost 5 bases; unmatched junction nucleotides: 13. Germline loops: CDR1 SGHNT, CDR2 YENEEA. The CDR3 extends over 18 amino acids.